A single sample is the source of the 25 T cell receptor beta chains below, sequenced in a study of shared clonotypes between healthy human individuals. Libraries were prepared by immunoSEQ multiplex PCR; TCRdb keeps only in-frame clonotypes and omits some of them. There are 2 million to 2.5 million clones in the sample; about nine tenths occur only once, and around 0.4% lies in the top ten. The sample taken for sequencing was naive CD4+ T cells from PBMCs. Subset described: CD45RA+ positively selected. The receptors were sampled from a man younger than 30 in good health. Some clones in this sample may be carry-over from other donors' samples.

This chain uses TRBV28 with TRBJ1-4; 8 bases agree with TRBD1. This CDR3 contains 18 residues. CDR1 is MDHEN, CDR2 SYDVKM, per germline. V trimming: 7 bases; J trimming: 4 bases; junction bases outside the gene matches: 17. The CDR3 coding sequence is TGTGCCAGCACCCCCGCCAGGGGGCGACCCCCGGGTAATGAAAAACTGTTTTTT. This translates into CASTPARGRPPGNEKLFF.

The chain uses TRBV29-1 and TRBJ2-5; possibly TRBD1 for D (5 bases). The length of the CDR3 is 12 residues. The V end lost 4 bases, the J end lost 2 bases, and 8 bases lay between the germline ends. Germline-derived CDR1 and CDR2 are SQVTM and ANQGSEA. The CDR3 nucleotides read TGCAGCGTTGGGGCAGGGCAAGAGACCCAGTACTTC. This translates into CSVGAGQETQYF.

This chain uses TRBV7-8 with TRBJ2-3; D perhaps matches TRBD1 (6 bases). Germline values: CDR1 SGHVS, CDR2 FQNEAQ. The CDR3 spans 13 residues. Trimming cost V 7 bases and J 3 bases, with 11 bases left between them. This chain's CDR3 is CASTKGVTDTQYF. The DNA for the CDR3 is TGTGCCAGCACCAAGGGGGTTACAGATACGCAGTATTTT.

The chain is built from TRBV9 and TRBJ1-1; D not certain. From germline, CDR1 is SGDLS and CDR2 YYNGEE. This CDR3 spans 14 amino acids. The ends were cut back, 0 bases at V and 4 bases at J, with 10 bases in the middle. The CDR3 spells CASSVDGSGTEAFF. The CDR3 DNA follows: TGTGCCAGCAGCGTAGACGGATCGGGCACTGAAGCTTTCTTT.

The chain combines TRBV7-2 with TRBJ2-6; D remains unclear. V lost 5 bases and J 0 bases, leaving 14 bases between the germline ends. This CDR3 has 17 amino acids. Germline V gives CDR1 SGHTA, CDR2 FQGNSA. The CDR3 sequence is CASSPVVRSSGANVLTF. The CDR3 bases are TGTGCCAGCAGCCCAGTCGTAAGGAGCTCTGGGGCCAACGTCCTGACTTTC.

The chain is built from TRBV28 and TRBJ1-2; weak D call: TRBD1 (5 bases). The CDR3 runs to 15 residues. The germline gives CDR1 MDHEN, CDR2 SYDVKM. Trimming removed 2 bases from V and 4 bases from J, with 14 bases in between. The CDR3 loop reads CASSLIAGRGYGYTF. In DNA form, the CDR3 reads TGTGCCAGCAGTTTAATTGCGGGGCGAGGCTATGGCTACACCTTC.

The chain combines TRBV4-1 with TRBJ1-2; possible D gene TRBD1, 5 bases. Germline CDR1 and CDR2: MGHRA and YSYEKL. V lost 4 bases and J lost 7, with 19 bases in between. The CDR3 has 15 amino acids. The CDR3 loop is CASSLPPGPSAGYTF. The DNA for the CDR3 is TGCGCCAGCAGCCTTCCTCCGGGGCCCTCTGCTGGCTACACCTTC.

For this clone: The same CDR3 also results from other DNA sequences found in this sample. This chain's CDR3 is CASSLGLAGVMDTQYF. The CDR3 DNA follows: TGCGCCAGCAGCTTGGGCCTAGCGGGAGTAATGGATACGCAGTATTTT. The genes are TRBV5-1 and TRBJ2-3, with 10 bases identical to TRBD2. Looked up from germline, CDR1 is SGHRS and CDR2 is YFSETQ. V trimming: 0 bases; J trimming: 6 bases; junction bases outside the gene matches: 7. The CDR3 runs to 16 residues.

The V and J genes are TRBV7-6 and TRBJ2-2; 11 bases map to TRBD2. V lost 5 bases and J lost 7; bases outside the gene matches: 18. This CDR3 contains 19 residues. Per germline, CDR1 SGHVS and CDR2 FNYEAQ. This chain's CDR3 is CASSRTPGLAGGAGGELFF. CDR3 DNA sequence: TGTGCCAGCAGCCGAACGCCGGGGCTAGCGGGAGGAGCCGGCGGGGAGCTGTTTTTT.

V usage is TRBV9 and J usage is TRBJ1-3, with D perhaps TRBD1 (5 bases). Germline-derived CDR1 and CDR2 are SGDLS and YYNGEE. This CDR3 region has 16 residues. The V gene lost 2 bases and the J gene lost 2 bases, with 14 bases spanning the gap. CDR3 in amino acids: CASSVLPGGAGNTIYF. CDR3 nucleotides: TGTGCCAGCAGCGTTCTCCCTGGGGGGGCTGGAAACACCATATATTTT.

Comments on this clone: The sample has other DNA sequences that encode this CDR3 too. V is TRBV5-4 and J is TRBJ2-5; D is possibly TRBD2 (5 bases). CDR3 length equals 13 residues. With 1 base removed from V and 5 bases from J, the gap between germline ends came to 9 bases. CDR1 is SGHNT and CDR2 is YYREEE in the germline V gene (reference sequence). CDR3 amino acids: CASSLSGGETQYF. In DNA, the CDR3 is TGTGCCAGCAGCTTGAGTGGCGGGGAGACCCAGTACTTC.

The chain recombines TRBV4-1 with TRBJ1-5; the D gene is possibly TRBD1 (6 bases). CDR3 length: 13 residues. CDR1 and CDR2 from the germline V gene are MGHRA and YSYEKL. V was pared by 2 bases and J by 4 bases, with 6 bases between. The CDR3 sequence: CASSQTGNQPQHF. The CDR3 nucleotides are TGCGCCAGCAGCCAAACAGGGAATCAGCCCCAGCATTTT.

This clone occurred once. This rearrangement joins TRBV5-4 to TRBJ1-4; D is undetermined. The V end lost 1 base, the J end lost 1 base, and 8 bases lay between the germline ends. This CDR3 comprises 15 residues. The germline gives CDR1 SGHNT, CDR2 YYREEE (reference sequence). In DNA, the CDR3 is TGTGCCAGCAGCTTGTACAAGGGAACTAATGAAAAACTGTTTTTT. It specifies CASSLYKGTNEKLFF.

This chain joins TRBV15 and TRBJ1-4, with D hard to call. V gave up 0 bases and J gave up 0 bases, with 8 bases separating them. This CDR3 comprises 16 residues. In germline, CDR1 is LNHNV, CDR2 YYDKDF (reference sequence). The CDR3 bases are TGTGCCACCAGCAGAGATCGTAGTGCAACTAATGAAAAACTGTTTTTT. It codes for CATSRDRSATNEKLFF.

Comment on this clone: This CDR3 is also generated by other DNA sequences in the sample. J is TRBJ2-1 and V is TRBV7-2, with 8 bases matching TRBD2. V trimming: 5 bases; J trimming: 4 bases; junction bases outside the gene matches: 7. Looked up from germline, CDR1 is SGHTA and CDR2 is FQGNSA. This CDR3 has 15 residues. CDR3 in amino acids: CASSLSGGPYNEQFF. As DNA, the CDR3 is TGTGCCAGCAGCCTATCGGGAGGGCCTTACAATGAGCAGTTCTTC. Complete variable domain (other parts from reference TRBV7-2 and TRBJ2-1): GAGVSQSPSNKVTEKGKDVELRCDPISGHTALYWYRQSLGQGLEFLIYFQGNSAPDKSGLPSDRFSAERTGGSVSTLTIQRTQQEDSAVYLCASSLSGGPYNEQFFGPGTRLTVL.

CDR3 loop: CASNRLPGQGISLAGANVLTF. CDR3 DNA sequence: TGCGCCAGCAACCGTCTACCGGGACAGGGAATCTCCTTAGCGGGGGCCAACGTCCTGACTTTC. The chain recombines TRBV4-1 with TRBJ2-6; 9 bases match TRBD1. V lost 7 bases, J lost 4 bases, and 23 bases stayed unmatched. Germline V gene lookup returns CDR1 MGHRA and CDR2 YSYEKL. CDR3 length equals 21 residues.

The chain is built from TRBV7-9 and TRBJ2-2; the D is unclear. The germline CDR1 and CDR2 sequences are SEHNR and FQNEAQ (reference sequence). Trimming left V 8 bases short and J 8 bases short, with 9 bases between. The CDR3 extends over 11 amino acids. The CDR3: CASPLVGELFF. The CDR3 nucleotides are TGTGCCAGCCCTTTGGTGGGGGAGCTGTTTTTT.

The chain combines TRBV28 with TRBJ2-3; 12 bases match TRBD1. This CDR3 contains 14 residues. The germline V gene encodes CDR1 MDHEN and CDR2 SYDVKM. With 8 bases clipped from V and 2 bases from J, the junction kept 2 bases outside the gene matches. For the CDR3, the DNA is TGTGCCAGCGGGGACAGGGGGCCCACAGATACGCAGTATTTT. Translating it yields CASGDRGPTDTQYF.

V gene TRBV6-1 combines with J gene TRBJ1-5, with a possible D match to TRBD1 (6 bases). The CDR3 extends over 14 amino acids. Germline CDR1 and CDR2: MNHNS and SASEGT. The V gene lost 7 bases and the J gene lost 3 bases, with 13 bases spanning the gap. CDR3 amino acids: CASTSQGLNQPQHF. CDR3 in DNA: TGTGCCAGCACCTCACAGGGACTCAATCAGCCCCAGCATTTT.

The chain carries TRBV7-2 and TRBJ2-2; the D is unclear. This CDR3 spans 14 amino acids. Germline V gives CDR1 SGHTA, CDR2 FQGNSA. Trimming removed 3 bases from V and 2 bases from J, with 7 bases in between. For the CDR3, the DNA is TGTGCCAGCAGCTTGGGCTACAACACCGGGGAGCTGTTTTTT. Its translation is CASSLGYNTGELFF.

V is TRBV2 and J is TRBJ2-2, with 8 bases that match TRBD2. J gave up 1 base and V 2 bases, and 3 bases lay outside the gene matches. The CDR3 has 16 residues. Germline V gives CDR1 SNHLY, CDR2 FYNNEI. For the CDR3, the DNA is TGTGCCAGCAGTGAATGGCTAGCGGGGAACACCGGGGAGCTGTTTTTT. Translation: CASSEWLAGNTGELFF.

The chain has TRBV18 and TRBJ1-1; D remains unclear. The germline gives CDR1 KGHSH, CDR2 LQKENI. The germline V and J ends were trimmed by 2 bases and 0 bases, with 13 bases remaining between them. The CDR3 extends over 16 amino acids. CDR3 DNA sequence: TGTGCCAGCTCACCAGTGGCACTGGACCTGAACACTGAAGCTTTCTTT. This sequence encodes CASSPVALDLNTEAFF.

This CDR3 is CASSTREWGAFSYEQYF. The CDR3 DNA reads TGTGCCAGCAGCACCCGGGAGTGGGGGGCCTTCTCCTACGAGCAGTACTTC. The chain links TRBV21-1 to TRBJ2-7. TRBV21-1 is marked as a pseudogene. The CDR3 has 17 amino acids.

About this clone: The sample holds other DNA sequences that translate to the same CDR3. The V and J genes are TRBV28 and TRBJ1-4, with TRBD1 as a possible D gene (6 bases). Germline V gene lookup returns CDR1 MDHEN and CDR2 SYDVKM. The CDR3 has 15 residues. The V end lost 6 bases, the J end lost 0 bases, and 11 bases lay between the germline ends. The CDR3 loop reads CASSLYRATNEKLFF. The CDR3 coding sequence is TGTGCCAGCAGCCTATACAGGGCAACTAATGAAAAACTGTTTTTT.

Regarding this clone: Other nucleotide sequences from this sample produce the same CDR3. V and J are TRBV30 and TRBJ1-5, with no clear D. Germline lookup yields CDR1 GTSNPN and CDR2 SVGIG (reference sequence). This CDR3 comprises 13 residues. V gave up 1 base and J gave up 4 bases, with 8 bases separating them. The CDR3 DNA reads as TGTGCCTGGAGTGGGACCGCAAATCAGCCCCAGCATTTT. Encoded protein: CAWSGTANQPQHF.